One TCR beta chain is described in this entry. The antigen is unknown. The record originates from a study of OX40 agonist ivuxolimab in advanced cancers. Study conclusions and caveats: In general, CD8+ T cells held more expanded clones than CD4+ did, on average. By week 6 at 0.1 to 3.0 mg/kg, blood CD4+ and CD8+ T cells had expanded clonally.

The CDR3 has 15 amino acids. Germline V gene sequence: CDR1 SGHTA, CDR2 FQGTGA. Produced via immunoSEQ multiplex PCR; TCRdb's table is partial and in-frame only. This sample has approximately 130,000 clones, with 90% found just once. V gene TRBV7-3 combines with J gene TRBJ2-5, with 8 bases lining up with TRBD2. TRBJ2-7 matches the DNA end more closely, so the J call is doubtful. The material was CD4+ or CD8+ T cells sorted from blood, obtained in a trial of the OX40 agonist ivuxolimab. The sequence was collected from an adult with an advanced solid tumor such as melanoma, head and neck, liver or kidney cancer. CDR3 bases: TGTGCCAGCAGCCCCTCGTCAGCGGGAGACCACGAGCAGTACTTC. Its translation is CASSPSSAGDHEQYF.